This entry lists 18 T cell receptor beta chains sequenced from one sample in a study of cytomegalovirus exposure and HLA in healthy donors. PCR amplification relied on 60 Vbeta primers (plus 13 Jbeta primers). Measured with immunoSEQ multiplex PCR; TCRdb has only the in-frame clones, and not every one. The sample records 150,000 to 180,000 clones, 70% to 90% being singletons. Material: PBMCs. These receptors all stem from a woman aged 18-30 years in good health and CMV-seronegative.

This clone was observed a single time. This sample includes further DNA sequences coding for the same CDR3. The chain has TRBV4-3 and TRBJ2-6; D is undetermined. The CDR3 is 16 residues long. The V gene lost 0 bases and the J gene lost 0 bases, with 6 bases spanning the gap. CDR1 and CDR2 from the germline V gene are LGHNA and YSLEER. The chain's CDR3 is CASSQDRGSGANVLTF. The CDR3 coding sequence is TGCGCCAGCAGCCAAGATCGAGGCTCTGGGGCCAACGTCCTGACTTTC.

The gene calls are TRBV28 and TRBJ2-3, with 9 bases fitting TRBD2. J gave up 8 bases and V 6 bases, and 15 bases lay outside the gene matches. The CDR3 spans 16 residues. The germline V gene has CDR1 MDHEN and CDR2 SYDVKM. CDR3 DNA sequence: TGTGCCAGCAGACTAAGCGGGGGGCCAGCAGGGGGTACGCAGTATTTT. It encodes CASRLSGGPAGGTQYF.

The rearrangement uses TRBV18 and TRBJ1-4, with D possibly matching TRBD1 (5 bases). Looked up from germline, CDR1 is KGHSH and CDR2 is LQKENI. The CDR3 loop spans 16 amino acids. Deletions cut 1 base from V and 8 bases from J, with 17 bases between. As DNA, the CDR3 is TGTGCCAGCTCACCACTAGGCAGCAGGGTAGGAGAAAAACTGTTTTTT. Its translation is CASSPLGSRVGEKLFF.

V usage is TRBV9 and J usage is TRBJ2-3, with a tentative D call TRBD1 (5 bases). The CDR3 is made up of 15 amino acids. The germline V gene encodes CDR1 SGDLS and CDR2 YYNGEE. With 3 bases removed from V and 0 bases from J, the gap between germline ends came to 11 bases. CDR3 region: CASSGLGPSTDTQYF. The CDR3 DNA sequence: TGTGCCAGCAGCGGACTGGGGCCGAGCACAGATACGCAGTATTTT.

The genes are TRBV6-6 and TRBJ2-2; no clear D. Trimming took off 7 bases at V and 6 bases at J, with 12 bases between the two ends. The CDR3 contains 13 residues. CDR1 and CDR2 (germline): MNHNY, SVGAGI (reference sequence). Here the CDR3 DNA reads TGTGCCAGCACTCTCCCTGCGTCCGGGGAGCTGTTTTTT. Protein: CASTLPASGELFF.

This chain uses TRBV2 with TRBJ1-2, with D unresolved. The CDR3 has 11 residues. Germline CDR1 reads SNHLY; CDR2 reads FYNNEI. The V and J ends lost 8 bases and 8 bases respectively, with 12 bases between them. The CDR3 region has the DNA TGTGCCAGCGGTCCGGGTAGCGGCTACACCTTC. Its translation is CASGPGSGYTF.

The CDR3 nucleotides are TGCGCCAGCAGCTTCGCCCATGGACTAGCGGGGTACAATGAGCAGTTCTTC. Its protein product is CASSFAHGLAGYNEQFF. The chain carries TRBV5-1 and TRBJ2-1; TRBD2 aligns across 12 bases. This CDR3 region has 17 residues. The germline gives CDR1 SGHRS, CDR2 YFSETQ. Germline trimming cut 2 bases from V and 4 bases from J; bases unmatched to any gene: 7.

The CDR3 DNA reads TGTGCCAGCAGCTTTAGGGGGTACCAAGAGACCCAGTACTTC. It is translated as CASSFRGYQETQYF. This rearrangement joins TRBV7-2 to TRBJ2-5, with TRBD1 as a possible D gene (6 bases). The germline gives CDR1 SGHTA, CDR2 FQGNSA. This CDR3 contains 14 residues. V was cut by 3 bases and J by 0 bases, with 8 bases left in between.

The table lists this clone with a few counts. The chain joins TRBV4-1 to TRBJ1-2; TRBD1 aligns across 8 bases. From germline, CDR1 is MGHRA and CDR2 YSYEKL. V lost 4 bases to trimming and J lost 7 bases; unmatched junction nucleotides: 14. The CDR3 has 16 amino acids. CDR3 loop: CASSLGQGKLSGGYTF. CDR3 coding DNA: TGCGCCAGCAGCCTAGGACAGGGAAAATTGTCGGGTGGCTACACCTTC.

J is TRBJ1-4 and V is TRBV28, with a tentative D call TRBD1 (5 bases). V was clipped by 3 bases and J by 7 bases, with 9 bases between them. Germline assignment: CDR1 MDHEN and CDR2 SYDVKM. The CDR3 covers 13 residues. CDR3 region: CASSLGQLEKLFF. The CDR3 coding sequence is TGTGCCAGCAGTTTGGGGCAGCTTGAAAAACTGTTTTTT.

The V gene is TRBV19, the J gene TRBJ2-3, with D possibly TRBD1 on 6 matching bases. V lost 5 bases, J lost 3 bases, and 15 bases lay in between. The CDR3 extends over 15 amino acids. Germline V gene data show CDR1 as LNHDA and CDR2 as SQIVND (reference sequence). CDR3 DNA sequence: TGTGCCAGTAGTCCATCACAGGGACCAACAGATACGCAGTATTTT. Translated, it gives CASSPSQGPTDTQYF. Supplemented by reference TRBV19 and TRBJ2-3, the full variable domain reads DGGITQSPKYLFRKEGQNVTLSCEQNLNHDAMYWYRQDPGQGLRLIYYSQIVNDFQKGDIAEGYSVSREKKESFPLTVTSAQKNPTAFYLCASSPSQGPTDTQYFGPGTRLTVL.

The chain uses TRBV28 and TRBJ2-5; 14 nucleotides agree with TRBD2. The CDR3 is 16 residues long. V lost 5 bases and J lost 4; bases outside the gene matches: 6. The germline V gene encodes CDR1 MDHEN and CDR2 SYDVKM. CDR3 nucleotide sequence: TGTGCCAGCAGTCCTACTGGACTAGCGGGAGGAGAGACCCAGTACTTC. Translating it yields CASSPTGLAGGETQYF.

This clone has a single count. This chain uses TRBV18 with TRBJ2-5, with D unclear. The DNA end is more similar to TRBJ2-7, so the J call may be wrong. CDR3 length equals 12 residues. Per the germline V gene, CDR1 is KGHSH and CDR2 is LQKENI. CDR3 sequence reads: CASSPSDYEQYF. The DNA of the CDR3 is TGTGCCAGCTCACCAAGCGACTACGAGCAGTACTTC.

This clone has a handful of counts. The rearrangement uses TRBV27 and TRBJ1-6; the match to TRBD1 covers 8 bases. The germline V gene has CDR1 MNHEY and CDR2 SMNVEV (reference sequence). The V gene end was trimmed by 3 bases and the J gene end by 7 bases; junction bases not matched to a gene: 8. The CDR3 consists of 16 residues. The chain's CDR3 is CASSLQGALRNSPLHF. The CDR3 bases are TGTGCCAGCAGTTTGCAGGGGGCACTCCGGAATTCACCCCTCCACTTT.

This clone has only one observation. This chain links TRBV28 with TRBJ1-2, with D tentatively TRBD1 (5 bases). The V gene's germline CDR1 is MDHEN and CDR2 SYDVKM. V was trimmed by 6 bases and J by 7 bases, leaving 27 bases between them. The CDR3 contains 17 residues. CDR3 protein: CASSAGSGEGYPSGYTF. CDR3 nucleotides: TGTGCCAGCAGCGCCGGTTCGGGGGAGGGATATCCTTCTGGCTACACCTTC.

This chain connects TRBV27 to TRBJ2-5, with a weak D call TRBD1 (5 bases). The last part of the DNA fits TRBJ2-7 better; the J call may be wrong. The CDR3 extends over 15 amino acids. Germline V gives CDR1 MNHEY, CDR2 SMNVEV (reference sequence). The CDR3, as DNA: TGTGCCAGCAGTCTGGTACAGGCGACCTCGGGCGAGCAGTACTTC. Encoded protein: CASSLVQATSGEQYF.

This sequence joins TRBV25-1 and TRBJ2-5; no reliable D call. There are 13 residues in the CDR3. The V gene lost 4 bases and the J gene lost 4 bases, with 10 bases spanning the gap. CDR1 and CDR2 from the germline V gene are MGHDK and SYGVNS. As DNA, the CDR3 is TGTGCCAGCAGTGGCGGATCCCTAGAGACCCAGTACTTC. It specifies CASSGGSLETQYF. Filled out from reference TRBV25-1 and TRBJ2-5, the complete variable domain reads EADIYQTPRYLVIGTGKKITLECSQTMGHDKMYWYQQDPGMELHLIHYSYGVNSTEKGDLSSESTVSRIRTEHFPLTLESARPSHTSQYLCASSGGSLETQYFGPGTRLLVL.

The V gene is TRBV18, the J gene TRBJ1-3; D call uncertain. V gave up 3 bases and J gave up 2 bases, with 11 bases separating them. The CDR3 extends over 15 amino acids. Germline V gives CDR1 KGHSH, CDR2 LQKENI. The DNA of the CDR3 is TGTGCCAGCTCACCTAGTTCCGGTCCTGGAAACACCATATATTTT. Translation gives CASSPSSGPGNTIYF.